The following is a TCR beta chain sequence with its context. V lost 4 bases and J lost 3; bases outside the gene matches: 10. The CDR3 covers 17 residues. Per the germline V gene, CDR1 is SGHNT and CDR2 is YYREEE (reference sequence). The data derive from a study of cytomegalovirus exposure and HLA in healthy donors. PCR involved 60 Vbeta and 13 Jbeta primers. Generated by immunoSEQ multiplex PCR, the TCRdb table keeps only in-frame clones and is missing some. The sample includes a few hundred thousand clones, roughly 89% seen only once; the top ten take about 2.5%. This TCR derives from a woman between 18 and 30 years old in good health and CMV-seronegative. The sample was PBMCs. The chain links TRBV5-4 to TRBJ1-2; 12 bases line up with TRBD1. The CDR3 region has the DNA TGTGCCAGCAGCGGTACCGGGACAGGGGGCACCTACTATGGCTACACCTTC. This translates into CASSGTGTGGTYYGYTF.